This T cell receptor (beta chain) was sequenced during a study of post-analysis software for immune sequencing data. Comments on this clonotype: The antigen is undetermined.

Study results and caveats: Normalized Chao1 diversity in multiple sclerosis patients fell significantly below that of controls.

Libraries were made from TCR beta cDNA, and they carried unique molecular identifiers. TCRdb re-called the PCR reads with MiXCR, one entry per CDR3 protein. The sample includes 650,000 to 850,000 distinct CDR3 sequences, roughly 46% of them seen just once. Sequencing was carried out using blood. This receptor was identified in a girl aged 5-17 years with multiple sclerosis.

This chain's CDR3 is CSGVAGTGSYEQYF. CDR3 DNA: TGCAGCGGTGTAGCGGGTACGGGCTCCTACGAGCAGTACTTC. The chain uses TRBV29-1 and TRBJ2-7, with 7 bases matching TRBD2. J was trimmed by 0 bases and V by 7 bases; bases with no gene match: 9. Germline CDR1 reads SQVTM; CDR2 reads ANQGSEA. The CDR3 runs to 14 residues.